The 15 T cell receptor beta chains below come from one sample, sequenced in a study of Graves' ophthalmopathy and Graves' hyperthyroidism. As the template, RNA transcripts were used to amplify TCR beta CDR3 regions. HTBI-primed first-round RT-PCR preceded second-round multiplex PCR. TCRdb fed the multiplex PCR reads into MiXCR, producing one record per CDR3 protein. The data contain around 520,000 distinct CDR3 sequences, under 40% of them singletons. Sequenced material: peripheral blood or thyroid tissue (not recorded which). These receptors were collected from an adult man with Graves' hyperthyroidism.

The CDR3 DNA follows: TGTGCCAGCAGCGTAGATGCGGCGGTCCAAGAGACCCAGTACTTC. Residues: CASSVDAAVQETQYF. The V and J genes are TRBV9 and TRBJ2-5; D is unclear. Deletions cut 0 bases from V and 1 base from J, with 10 bases between. The CDR3 is 15 residues long. Looked up from germline, CDR1 is SGDLS and CDR2 is YYNGEE.

This clonotype has a count of ten or more. J is TRBJ1-2 and V is TRBV19; TRBD1 matches 7 bases. V was clipped by 7 bases and J by 1 base; unmatched bases: 6. This CDR3 spans 14 amino acids. Germline loops: CDR1 LNHDA, CDR2 SQIVND (reference sequence). This chain's CDR3 is CASTVGQYNYGYTF. DNA for the CDR3: TGTGCCAGTACCGTGGGACAGTATAACTATGGCTACACCTTC.

This clonotype showed up many times. This chain uses TRBV19 with TRBJ2-2; either TRBD1 or TRBD2 may supply D (5 bases each). Germline CDR1 and CDR2: LNHDA and SQIVND (reference sequence). The CDR3 sequence is 15 residues long. Trimming pared 5 bases from V and 3 bases from J, leaving 13 bases between. The CDR3 is CASSPPGRYTGELFF. CDR3 nucleotide sequence: TGTGCCAGTAGTCCCCCGGGACGGTACACCGGGGAGCTGTTTTTT.

The CDR3 spells CSVEGPGQGFSGYTF. CDR3 sequence (DNA): TGCAGCGTTGAAGGACCGGGACAGGGTTTTTCAGGCTACACCTTC. The chain has TRBV29-1 and TRBJ1-2; 9 bases are shared with TRBD1. The CDR3 has 15 amino acids. V shed 1 base and J 8 bases; nucleotides not matched to a gene: 11. Germline CDR1 and CDR2: SQVTM and ANQGSEA.

The J gene is TRBJ1-3, the V gene TRBV27; D unclear. Germline CDR1 reads MNHEY; CDR2 reads SMNVEV (reference sequence). The CDR3 runs to 18 residues. Trimming took 4 bases from V and 3 from J, leaving 22 bases between them. CDR3 bases: TGTGCCAGCAGTTCCGGGTCAGAGGGTGGAATAATTGGAAACACCATATATTTT. Its protein product is CASSSGSEGGIIGNTIYF.

This clonotype showed up just a few times. This chain joins TRBV4-2 and TRBJ2-6, with 7 bases lining up with TRBD1. Germline loops: CDR1 LGHNA, CDR2 YNFKEQ. Trimming took 4 bases from V and 0 from J; bases not matched to a gene: 9. CDR3 size: 18 residues. DNA of the CDR3: TGTGCCAGCAGCCTTCCGGGACAGATCCTCTCTGGGGCCAACGTCCTGACTTTC. It translates to CASSLPGQILSGANVLTF.

The chain employs TRBV5-1 and TRBJ2-1, with 8 bases matching TRBD2. There are 16 residues in the CDR3. V was pared by 4 bases and J by 4 bases, with 10 bases of the junction left unmatched. The V gene's germline CDR1 is SGHRS and CDR2 YFSETQ. The CDR3, as DNA: TGCGCCAGCAGCCGGGAGGGAGGAGGGTTTTACAATGAGCAGTTCTTC. This codes for CASSREGGGFYNEQFF.

V usage is TRBV10-3 and J usage is TRBJ1-5; D is uncertain. V was pared by 4 bases and J by 7 bases, with 11 bases between. Germline assignment: CDR1 ENHRY and CDR2 SYGVKD. This CDR3 comprises 13 residues. CDR3 sequence: CAISGEGRQPQHF. In nucleotides, the CDR3 is TGTGCCATCAGTGGGGAGGGTCGACAGCCCCAGCATTTT.

This clonotype was counted only a few times. The CDR3 sequence is CASSPTLPRSTRSPQYF. In DNA form, the CDR3 reads TGCGCCAGCAGTCCCACCCTACCCAGATCCACCCGCAGTCCCCAGTACTTC. This chain uses TRBV4-1 with TRBJ2-5, with no clear D. Trimming removed 6 bases from V and 9 bases from J, with 29 bases in between. Per germline, CDR1 MGHRA and CDR2 YSYEKL. The CDR3 is made up of 17 amino acids.

Many counts were recorded for this clonotype. The V and J genes are TRBV4-1 and TRBJ2-7, with 10 bases that match TRBD1. The CDR3 loop spans 16 amino acids. Germline V gene lookup returns CDR1 MGHRA and CDR2 YSYEKL. V trimming: 0 bases; J trimming: 1 base; junction bases outside the gene matches: 3. The CDR3 coding sequence is TGCGCCAGCAGCCAAGATAAGGGACAGGGGTCCTACGAGCAGTACTTC. Translating it yields CASSQDKGQGSYEQYF.

The V call is TRBV6-2 or TRBV6-3, the J call TRBJ2-7; unclear D gene. The germline V gene has CDR1 MNHEY and CDR2 SVGEGT. The V gene lost 8 bases and the J gene lost 0 bases, with 11 bases spanning the gap. The CDR3 length is 13 residues. CDR3 bases: TGTGCCAGCGCCGGGCACCTCTCCTACGAGCAGTACTTC. Translation gives CASAGHLSYEQYF.

This clonotype was counted many times. V usage is TRBV4-1 and J usage is TRBJ1-3; no reliable D call. The CDR3 is 16 amino acids. From germline, CDR1 is MGHRA and CDR2 YSYEKL. The V end lost 1 base, the J end lost 0 bases, and 10 bases lay between the germline ends. The CDR3 bases are TGCGCCAGCAGCCAAGTTGGGGTTTTCTCTGGAAACACCATATATTTT. Translated, it gives CASSQVGVFSGNTIYF.

This clonotype was seen ten or more times. The rearrangement joins TRBV7-9 to TRBJ1-2, with 11 bases that match TRBD1. Germline V CDR1 and CDR2: SEHNR, FQNEAQ (reference sequence). This CDR3 spans 18 amino acids. Losses at the gene ends were 5 bases for V and 4 bases for J; bases not matched to a gene: 15. The CDR3 protein is CASSPTDRGRLFPYGYTF. CDR3 coding DNA: TGTGCCAGCAGCCCAACGGACAGGGGGCGCTTGTTTCCCTATGGCTACACCTTC.

This clonotype was seen at least ten times. The chain couples TRBV7-2 to TRBJ1-5, with D perhaps TRBD1 (5 bases). CDR3 length equals 15 residues. Germline V gene data show CDR1 as SGHTA and CDR2 as FQGNSA. The V and J ends lost 5 bases and 0 bases respectively, with 11 bases between them. The chain's CDR3 is CASSPGRNSNQPQHF. The CDR3 coding sequence is TGTGCCAGCAGCCCGGGGCGTAATAGCAATCAGCCCCAGCATTTT.

This clonotype was found many times. This sequence joins TRBV29-1 and TRBJ1-2; unclear D gene. CDR1 SQVTM and CDR2 ANQGSEA come from the germline V gene. The CDR3 spans 12 residues. V was trimmed by 6 bases and J by 4 bases, leaving 12 bases between them. The CDR3 nucleotides read TGCAGCGTGTCGCTGAGCTTCTATGGCTACACCTTC. Its protein product is CSVSLSFYGYTF.